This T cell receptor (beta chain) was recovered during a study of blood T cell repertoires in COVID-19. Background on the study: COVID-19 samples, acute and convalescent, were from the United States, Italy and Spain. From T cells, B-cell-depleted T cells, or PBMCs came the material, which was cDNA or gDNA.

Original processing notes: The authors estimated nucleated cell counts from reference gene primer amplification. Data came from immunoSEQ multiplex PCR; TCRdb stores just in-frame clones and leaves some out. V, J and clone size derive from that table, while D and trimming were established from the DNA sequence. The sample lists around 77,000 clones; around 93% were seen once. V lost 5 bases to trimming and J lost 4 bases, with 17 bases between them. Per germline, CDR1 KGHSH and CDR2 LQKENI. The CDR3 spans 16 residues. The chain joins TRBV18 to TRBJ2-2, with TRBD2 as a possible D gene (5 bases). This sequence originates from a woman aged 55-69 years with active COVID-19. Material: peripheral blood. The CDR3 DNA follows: TGTGCCAGCTCAACCCTCTCCAAGGCGGGCACCGGGGAGCTGTTTTTT. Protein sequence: CASSTLSKAGTGELFF.